This is a list of T cell receptor beta chains from one sample in a study of blood T cell repertoires in COVID-19. Profiling relied on immunoSEQ multiplex PCR, and the TCRdb table lists in-frame clones only, not all of them. The data hold roughly 400,000 clones, with roughly 91% observed a single time. Specimen: PBMCs or T cells enriched from blood (not recorded which). These receptors originate from a man younger than 30 who had recovered from COVID-19. Each CDR3 is given with its conserved first and last residue. D genes are given only for firm matches. Clone size is shown for a subset of rows, as once, few, many or a class of expanded clone.

TRBJ1-6,15,TRBV5-1,-,TRBD1,TGCGCCAGCAGCTCGTGGACAGGGGGAAATTCACCCCTCCACTTT,CASSSWTGGNSPLHF
TRBJ1-2,14,TRBV9,few,-,TGTGCCAGCAGCGTAGCGGACACCTCCTATGGCTACACCTTC,CASSVADTSYGYTF
TRBJ2-7,13,TRBV11-2,-,TRBD1,TGTGCCAGCAAGGGACAGGGGCCTAACGAGCAGTACTTC,CASKGQGPNEQYF
TRBJ1-1,14,TRBV5-8,-,-,TGTGCCAGCCGGCGATCGGGGATTAACACTGAAGCTTTCTTT,CASRRSGINTEAFF
TRBJ2-1,16,TRBV28,-,TRBD1,TGTGCCAGCAGTCCCCATTCCGGGACAGGGGCGGGTGAGCAGTTCTTC,CASSPHSGTGAGEQFF
TRBJ2-7,13,TRBV28,-,-,TGTGCCACCGGACCTGACAGGCCCTACGAGCAGTACTTC,CATGPDRPYEQYF
TRBJ1-5,17,TRBV5-4,-,TRBD1,TGTGCCAGCAGTTTGGGGACCCGGACAGGGGGGAATCAGCCCCAGCATTTT,CASSLGTRTGGNQPQHF
TRBJ1-3,13,TRBV5-1,-,-,TGCGCCAGCAGCTCCCCGGCGGAAAACACCATATATTTT,CASSSPAENTIYF
TRBJ2-1,16,TRBV10-3,-,TRBD2,TGTGCCATCAGTGAGTCGCAGCGGGGTCTGGATGGTGAGCAGTTCTTC,CAISESQRGLDGEQFF
TRBJ2-5,15,TRBV7-9,once,TRBD2,TGTGCCAGCAGCTTAGGGGGACTAGCGGGACAGGCCCAGTACTTC,CASSLGGLAGQAQYF
TRBJ2-5,13,TRBV7-9,-,TRBD2,TGTGCCAGCAGCTCTAGCGGCAAAGGGACCCAGTACTTC,CASSSSGKGTQYF
TRBJ1-4,15,TRBV15,-,TRBD1,TGTGCCACCAGCAGAGGACAGGGCTCTAATGAAAAACTGTTTTTT,CATSRGQGSNEKLFF
TRBJ2-7,17,TRBV5-1,-,-,TGCGCCAGCAGCTTGGAGGCCCCAGGTTTTGGCTCCTACGAGCAGTACTTC,CASSLEAPGFGSYEQYF
TRBJ2-1,17,TRBV4-2,-,TRBD2,TGTGCCAGCAGCCAAGATCAGACACTAGCGGGAGCCAATGAGCAGTTCTTC,CASSQDQTLAGANEQFF
TRBJ2-7,18,TRBV28,-,TRBD2,TGTGCCAGCAGTACCCCGGGACTAGCGGGATCTTTTGCCTACGAGCAGTACTTC,CASSTPGLAGSFAYEQYF
TRBJ1-2,18,TRBV6-1,-,TRBD1,TGTGCCAGCAGTGAGCTCTGGGACAGGGGAAATTCTAACTATGGCTACACCTTC,CASSELWDRGNSNYGYTF
TRBJ1-1,14,TRBV9,-,TRBD1,TGTGCCAGCAGCGTCGGACAGGCGAACACTGAAGCTTTCTTT,CASSVGQANTEAFF
TRBJ1-2,14,TRBV6-5,-,-,TGTGCCAGCATGTATGGGTCAGGAATCTATGGCTACACCTTC,CASMYGSGIYGYTF
TRBJ1-2,12,TRBV30,once,-,TGTGCCTGGAGTGACAGCCTTTATGGCTACACCTTC,CAWSDSLYGYTF
TRBJ2-2,17,TRBV27,once,TRBD1,TGTGCCAGCAGTTCGACAGGGTTCCGACTAAACACCGGGGAGCTGTTTTTT,CASSSTGFRLNTGELFF
TRBJ1-3,15,TRBV9,-,-,TGTGCCAGCAGCGTAGAAGACACCTCTGGAAACACCATATATTTT,CASSVEDTSGNTIYF
TRBJ2-5,15,TRBV7-6,-,-,TGTGCCAGCAGCTTAGGGGGCGGCGGACAGGAGACCCAGTACTTC,CASSLGGGGQETQYF
TRBJ2-1,17,TRBV7-6,-,TRBD1,TGTGCCAGCAGCTTAGCGGGACAGGGGGTTTCCTACAATGAGCAGTTCTTC,CASSLAGQGVSYNEQFF
TRBJ2-2,16,TRBV5-1,-,TRBD2,TGCGCCAGCAGCTTGGCCACTAGCGGGATCACCGGGGAGCTGTTTTTT,CASSLATSGITGELFF
TRBJ2-7,15,TRBV19,-,TRBD1,TGTGCCAGTAGTTTGACAGGGGAAGGGTCCTACGAGCAGTACTTC,CASSLTGEGSYEQYF
TRBJ2-3,14,TRBV18,-,-,TGTGCCAGCTCACCCAGCGGGAGCACAGATACGCAGTATTTT,CASSPSGSTDTQYF
TRBJ1-1,15,TRBV7-2,-,-,TGTGCCAGCAGCTTAGGGGCAGCCGGTTCGGCGGAAGCTTTCTTT,CASSLGAAGSAEAFF
TRBJ1-6,13,TRBV6-5,-,-,TGTGCCAGCAGTTACACCTTGAGCGCTCCCCTCCACTTT,CASSYTLSAPLHF
TRBJ2-7,14,TRBV28,-,TRBD1,TGTGCCAGCAGCCCAACAGGGGTTCCCTACGAGCAGTACTTC,CASSPTGVPYEQYF
TRBJ2-7,11,TRBV5-4,-,-,TGTGCCAGCGGCCTGCGCGGTGAGCAGTACTTC,CASGLRGEQYF
TRBJ1-1,12,TRBV19,-,-,TGTGCCAGTAATCGGGGAGGGACGGAAGCTTTCTTT,CASNRGGTEAFF
TRBJ2-6,15,TRBV6-5,-,-,TGTGCCAGCAGTTACCCCTCGGGGGGGGCCAACGTCCTGACTTTC,CASSYPSGGANVLTF
TRBJ1-5,14,TRBV27,-,TRBD1,TGTGCCAGCCGGATTACAGGGGGCAATCAGCCCCAGCATTTT,CASRITGGNQPQHF